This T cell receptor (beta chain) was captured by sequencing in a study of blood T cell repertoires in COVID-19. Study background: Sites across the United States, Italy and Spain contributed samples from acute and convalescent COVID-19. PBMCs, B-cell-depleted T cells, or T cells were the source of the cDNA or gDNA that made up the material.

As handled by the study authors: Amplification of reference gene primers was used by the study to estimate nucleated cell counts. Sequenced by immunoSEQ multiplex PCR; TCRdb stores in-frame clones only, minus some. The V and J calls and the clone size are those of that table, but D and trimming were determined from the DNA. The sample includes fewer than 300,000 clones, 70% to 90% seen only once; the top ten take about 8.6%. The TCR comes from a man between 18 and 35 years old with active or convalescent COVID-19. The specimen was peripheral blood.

The CDR3 is CAISVVGELYGYTF. CDR3 DNA sequence: TGTGCCATCAGTGTAGTCGGGGAGCTCTATGGCTACACCTTC. The rearrangement uses TRBV10-3 and TRBJ1-2, with D unclear. From germline, CDR1 is ENHRY and CDR2 SYGVKD. Between the trimmed V and J ends, which lost 4 bases and 4 bases, there was a span of 13 bases. The CDR3 runs 14 residues.